The T cell receptor beta chain described here comes from a study of shared clonotypes between healthy human individuals. On the study more broadly: Aged 18 to 49, the donors were a couple of women and a few men. Study conclusions and caveats: Clonotypes which were not shared had lower generation probabilities than clonotypes that all four donors shared.

This table comes from immunoSEQ multiplex PCR, and its TCRdb copy is limited to in-frame clones, with some not included. The table records 1.6 million or so clones, more than 95% of them present only once. As concerns this clone: As yet, its antigen is unknown.

CDR1 WNHNN and CDR2 SYGVQD come from the germline V gene (reference sequence). This CDR3 comprises 13 residues. Germline trimming cut 3 bases from V and 9 bases from J; bases unmatched to any gene: 6. The sequence derives from a man under 40 in good health. The chain is built from TRBV10-1 and TRBJ2-5; TRBD1 aligns across 8 bases. Specimen: naive CD4+ T cells sorted from blood. Regarding subset: CD45RA+ positively selected. CDR3 nucleotides: TGCGCCAGCAGTGACCCGACAGGGGAGGCCCAGTACTTC. Protein sequence: CASSDPTGEAQYF.